Below, 4 T cell receptor beta chains from the same sample are listed, as sequenced in a study of radiation and T cells in renal cell carcinoma. Sequenced by immunoSEQ multiplex PCR; TCRdb stores in-frame clones only, minus some. The sample lists about 25,000 clones; roughly 60% were seen once. Indicated treatment: treatment-naive control, cytoreductive nephrectomy. This specimen was tumor tissue, taken from a patient whose treatment was nephrectomy without radiotherapy. The receptors were gathered from a man aged 35-49 years with renal cell carcinoma.

Only a few counts were recorded for this clone. This rearrangement joins TRBV19 to TRBJ2-1; D might be TRBD1 (5 bases). Germline-derived CDR1 and CDR2 are LNHDA and SQIVND (reference sequence). Trimming removed 7 bases at V and 7 bases at J, with 11 bases between. The CDR3 extends over 12 amino acids. CDR3 region: CASTTHRNEQFF. CDR3 sequence (DNA): TGTGCCAGTACCACCCACAGGAATGAGCAGTTCTTC.

V gene TRBV2 combines with J gene TRBJ1-4; TRBD1 matches at 7 bases. V was pared by 6 bases and J by 2 bases, with 6 bases of the junction left unmatched. The germline gives CDR1 SNHLY, CDR2 FYNNEI. This CDR3 comprises 15 residues. CDR3 sequence (DNA): TGTGCCAGCAGCCAGGGGGGTTTGACTAATGAAAAACTGTTTTTT. Residues: CASSQGGLTNEKLFF.

This clone was detected only once. This chain joins TRBV10-3 and TRBJ2-1; a weak D match, TRBD2 (6 bases). The CDR3 totals 16 residues. CDR1 is ENHRY and CDR2 is SYGVKD in the germline V gene. Trimming removed 4 bases from V and 0 bases from J, with 13 bases in between. In DNA form, the CDR3 reads TGTGCCATCAGTGTCAGTGCGGGAAGCTCCTACAATGAGCAGTTCTTC. Translating it yields CAISVSAGSSYNEQFF.

The chain carries TRBV5-1 and TRBJ2-2, with 7 nucleotides matching TRBD2. With V trimmed by 1 base and J by 4 bases, 7 bases remained unmatched. Germline CDR1 reads SGHRS; CDR2 reads YFSETQ. The CDR3 is made up of 16 amino acids. Here the CDR3 DNA reads TGCGCCAGCAGCTTGCAGGCTAGCGGATCCACCGGGGAGCTGTTTTTT. This gives the protein CASSLQASGSTGELFF.